The sample holds many counts of the clone carrying this TCR beta chain. Its antigen is not known. These data are taken from a study of response to subunit inactivated influenza vaccine. Broader study findings: Authors suggested few new T cells are recruited by each seasonal influenza vaccination.

TCRdb recomputed calls from the RT-PCR reads with MiXCR, one row per CDR3 protein. The sample yields about 500,000 distinct CDR3 sequences, under 15% seen once. The V and J ends lost 5 bases and 8 bases respectively, with 15 bases between them. Germline loops: CDR1 MNHNS, CDR2 SASEGT. The CDR3 is 13 amino acids. The genes are TRBV6-1 and TRBJ1-1; TRBD1 might be the D (5 bases). The source of this sequence is a man over 45 who received an inactivated influenza vaccine. Here the sequenced sample was PBMCs from blood, taken around seven weeks after vaccination. The CDR3 loop reads CASSRTIGQEAFF. As DNA, the CDR3 is TGTGCCAGCAGTCGGACAATAGGGCAAGAAGCTTTCTTT.